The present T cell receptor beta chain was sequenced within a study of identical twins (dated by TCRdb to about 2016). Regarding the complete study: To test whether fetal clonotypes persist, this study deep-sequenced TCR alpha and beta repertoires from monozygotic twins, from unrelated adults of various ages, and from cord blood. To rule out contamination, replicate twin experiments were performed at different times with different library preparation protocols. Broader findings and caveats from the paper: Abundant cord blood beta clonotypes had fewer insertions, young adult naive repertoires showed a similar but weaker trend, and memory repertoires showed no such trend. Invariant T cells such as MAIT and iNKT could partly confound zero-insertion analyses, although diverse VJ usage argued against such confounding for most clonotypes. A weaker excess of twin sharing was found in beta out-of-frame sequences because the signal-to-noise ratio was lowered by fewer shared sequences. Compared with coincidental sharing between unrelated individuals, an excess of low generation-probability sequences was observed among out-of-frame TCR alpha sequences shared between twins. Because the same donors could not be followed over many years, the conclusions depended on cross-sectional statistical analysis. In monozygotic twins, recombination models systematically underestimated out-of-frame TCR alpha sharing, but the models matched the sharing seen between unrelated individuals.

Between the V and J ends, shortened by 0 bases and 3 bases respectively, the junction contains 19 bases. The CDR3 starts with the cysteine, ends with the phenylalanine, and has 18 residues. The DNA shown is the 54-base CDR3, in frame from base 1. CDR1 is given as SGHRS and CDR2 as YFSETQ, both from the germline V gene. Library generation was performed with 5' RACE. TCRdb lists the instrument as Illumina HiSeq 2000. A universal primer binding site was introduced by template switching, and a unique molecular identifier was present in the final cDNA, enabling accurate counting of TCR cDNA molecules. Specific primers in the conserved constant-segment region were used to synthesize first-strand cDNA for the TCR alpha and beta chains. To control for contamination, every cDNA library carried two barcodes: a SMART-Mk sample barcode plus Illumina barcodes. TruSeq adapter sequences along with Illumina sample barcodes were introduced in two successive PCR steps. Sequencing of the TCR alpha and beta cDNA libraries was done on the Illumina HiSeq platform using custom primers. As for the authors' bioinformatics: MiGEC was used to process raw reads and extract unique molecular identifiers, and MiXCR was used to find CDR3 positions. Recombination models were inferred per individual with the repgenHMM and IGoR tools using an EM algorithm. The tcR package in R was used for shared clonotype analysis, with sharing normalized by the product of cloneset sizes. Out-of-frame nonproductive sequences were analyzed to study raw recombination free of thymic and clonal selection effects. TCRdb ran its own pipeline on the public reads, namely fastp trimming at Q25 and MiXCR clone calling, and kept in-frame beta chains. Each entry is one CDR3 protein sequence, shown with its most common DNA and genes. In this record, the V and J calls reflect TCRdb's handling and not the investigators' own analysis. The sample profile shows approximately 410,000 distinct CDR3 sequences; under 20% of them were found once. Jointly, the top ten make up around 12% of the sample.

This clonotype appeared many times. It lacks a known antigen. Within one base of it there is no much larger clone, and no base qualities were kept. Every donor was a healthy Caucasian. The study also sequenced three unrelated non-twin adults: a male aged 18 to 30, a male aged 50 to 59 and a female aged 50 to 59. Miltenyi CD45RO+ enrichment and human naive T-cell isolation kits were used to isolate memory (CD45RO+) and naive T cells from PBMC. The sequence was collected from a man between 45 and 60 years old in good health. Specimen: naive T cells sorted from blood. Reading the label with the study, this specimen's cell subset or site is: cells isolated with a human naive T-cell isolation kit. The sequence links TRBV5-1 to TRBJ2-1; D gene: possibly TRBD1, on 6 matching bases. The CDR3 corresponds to CASSLDLQGRPLYNEQFF. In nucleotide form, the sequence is TGCGCCAGCAGCTTGGATCTACAGGGACGCCCCCTCTACAATGAGCAGTTCTTC.